This T cell receptor (beta chain) was sequenced during a study of blood T cell repertoires in COVID-19. For the study at large: Donors in the United States, Italy and Spain gave samples during acute or convalescent COVID-19. From T cells, B-cell-depleted T cells, or PBMCs came the material, which was cDNA or gDNA.

Trimming cost V 10 bases and J 3 bases; bases outside gene matches: 15. Germline CDR1 and CDR2: MNHEY and SMNVEV (reference sequence). The CDR3 extends over 16 amino acids. In the original analysis: It was from reference gene primer amplification that nucleated cell counts were estimated. The assay was immunoSEQ multiplex PCR, and TCRdb's table has in-frame clones only and misses some. The D gene and trimming were derived from the DNA, and the V and J assignments and clone size from that table. The sample shows 30,000 to 45,000 clones, just over 85% of them seen only once. J is TRBJ2-3 and V is TRBV27; 8 positions agree with TRBD2. The sequenced sample consisted of peripheral blood. The TCR comes from an older woman with active COVID-19. CDR3 sequence: CATRARGGLETDTQYF. The CDR3 region has the DNA TGTGCCACCAGGGCCCGGGGGGGCCTCGAAACAGATACGCAGTATTTT.